The rows below give T cell receptor beta chains drawn from one sample of a study of response to subunit inactivated influenza vaccine. TCRdb re-analysed the RT-PCR reads in MiXCR, keeping a single row per CDR3 protein. This repertoire shows 500,000 to 600,000 distinct CDR3 sequences, 14% found once; its top ten account for approximately 10%. Here the sequenced sample was PBMCs from blood, taken about 12 days after vaccination. The source is a man aged 50-59 years who received an inactivated influenza vaccine. Each CDR3 is given with its conserved first and last residue. The order of the fields is J gene, clone size, D gene, V gene, CDR3 DNA, CDR3 protein. A D gene is named only where the DNA matches it firmly. Size is omitted from some rows. Given values are once, few, many or a class for expanded clones.

TRBJ2-7 NA TRBD1 TRBV28 TGTGCCAGCAGCCGGGTGGCAGGGACAGGGTTAGAGAGTCCCTACGAGCAGTACTTC CASSRVAGTGLESPYEQYF
TRBJ2-2 few TRBD2 TRBV4-3 TGCGCCAGCAGCCAAGATCCCCTGACTAGCGGGGGGGCGAACACCGGGGAGCTGTTTTTT CASSQDPLTSGGANTGELFF
TRBJ1-2 few NA TRBV30 TGTGCCTGGAGTTCGGCTCGTGGCTACACCTTC CAWSSARGYTF
TRBJ1-2 NA NA TRBV20-1 TGCAGTGCTACCGATGGGACGGTCTATGGCTACACCTTC CSATDGTVYGYTF
TRBJ2-2 many NA TRBV21-1 TGTGCCAGCAGCAAAGGAGGGGGGCCCACCGGGGAGCTGTTTTTT CASSKGGGPTGELFF
TRBJ2-3 many TRBD2 TRBV20-1 TGCAGTGCTAGTTCTGGGACTAGCGGGAGAGGAGATACGCAGTATTTT CSASSGTSGRGDTQYF
TRBJ1-6 few NA TRBV5-1 TGCGCCAGCAGCTTAAACAGGGATTCACCCCTCCACTTT CASSLNRDSPLHF
TRBJ2-1 few TRBD1 TRBV20-1 TGCAGTGCTAGAAACCCCTGGGACAGGGGGAAGCAGTTCTTC CSARNPWDRGKQFF
TRBJ1-2 few NA TRBV2 TGTGCCAGCAGCGCACAGGGCCCCCTTGGCTACACCTTC CASSAQGPLGYTF
TRBJ2-1 NA NA TRBV20-1 TGCAGTGCTAGAGCGAACAGGGAGGCCTACAATGAGCAGTTCTTC CSARANREAYNEQFF
TRBJ2-7 few TRBD2 TRBV7-9 TGTGCCAGCAGCTTAGTCGGCGGAGCGGGAGTAGGTTACGAGCAGTACTTC CASSLVGGAGVGYEQYF
TRBJ2-3 few NA TRBV5-5 TGTGCCAGCAGCCGGATAGCGCGGGGTGTGGGGACAGATACGCAGTATTTT CASSRIARGVGTDTQYF
TRBJ2-3 many NA TRBV7-6 TGTGCCAGCAGCTCACGGGAATGGAGAGATACGCAGTATTTT CASSSREWRDTQYF
TRBJ2-5 many NA TRBV5-5 TGTGCCAGCAGCTATCAATACCAAGAGACCCAGTACTTC CASSYQYQETQYF
TRBJ2-1 few NA TRBV12-3/TRBV12-4 TGTGCCAGCAGTTTAAGCAGCGGAGCCGACAATGAGCAGTTCTTC CASSLSSGADNEQFF
TRBJ2-1 few NA TRBV5-1 TGCGCCAGCAGCTTGGACAACTACAATGAGCAGTTCTTC CASSLDNYNEQFF